Below, 4 T cell receptor beta chains from the same sample are listed, as sequenced in a study of T cells in narcolepsy. Libraries were prepared by immunoSEQ multiplex PCR; TCRdb keeps only in-frame clonotypes and omits some of them. The sample yields roughly 25,000 clones, approximately 89% seen once. The sample was CD45RA- memory CD4+ T cells from PBMCs. The receptors shown here come from a human donor with narcolepsy.

The genes are TRBV6-1 and TRBJ2-5; D call uncertain. The CDR3 contains 14 residues. V lost 7 bases and J lost 5, with 17 bases in between. Germline assignment: CDR1 MNHNS and CDR2 SASEGT. The CDR3 DNA sequence: TGTGCCAGCACACCATGGGTTGAGGCCGAGACCCAGTACTTC. This sequence encodes CASTPWVEAETQYF.

The chain combines TRBV5-1 with TRBJ2-5, with 7 bases fitting TRBD2. The V segment lost 0 bases and the J segment 4 bases; nucleotides outside the gene matches: 6. The germline CDR1 and CDR2 sequences are SGHRS and YFSETQ. The CDR3 loop spans 15 amino acids. Here the CDR3 reads CASSLVLSGGETQYF. As DNA, the CDR3 is TGCGCCAGCAGCTTGGTATTGTCGGGAGGAGAGACCCAGTACTTC.

V is TRBV6-1 and J is TRBJ1-2; 7 bases line up with TRBD1. The CDR3 covers 15 residues. CDR1 and CDR2 from the germline V gene are MNHNS and SASEGT. The V gene end was trimmed by 5 bases and the J gene end by 3 bases; junction bases not matched to a gene: 9. CDR3 in amino acids: CASSLRTGGDYGYTF. The CDR3 DNA is TGTGCCAGCAGTTTAAGGACAGGAGGGGACTATGGCTACACCTTC.

This chain connects TRBV5-1 to TRBJ2-5; 9 nucleotides line up with TRBD2. Per the germline V gene, CDR1 is SGHRS and CDR2 is YFSETQ. The V segment lost 0 bases and the J segment 2 bases; nucleotides outside the gene matches: 5. The CDR3 loop spans 16 amino acids. CDR3 coding DNA: TGCGCCAGCAGCTTGGTGCTAGCGGGGCTACAAGAGACCCAGTACTTC. Protein: CASSLVLAGLQETQYF.